The T cell receptor (beta chain) under discussion was sequenced for a study of shared clonotypes between healthy human individuals. The germline V gene has CDR1 SGHNT and CDR2 YYREEE (reference sequence). CDR3 length: 11 amino acids. V was shortened by 5 bases and J by 9 bases, with 9 bases between the two germline ends. Profiled with immunoSEQ multiplex PCR; TCRdb holds only in-frame clones, not every one. The data contain under 600,000 clones, around 97% of them seen just once; the ten biggest clones take up around 0.058%. Of note for this clone: The antigen is undetermined.

Findings and caveats of the study: Generally, naive subsets came out with larger estimated richness than memory subsets.

The TCR comes from a woman aged 25 to 39 in good health. Sequenced: naive CD4+ T cells sorted from blood. Subset denoted: CD45RA+ positively selected. This chain joins TRBV5-4 and TRBJ2-1, with D perhaps matching TRBD1 (6 bases). The CDR3 nucleotides read TGTGCCAGCAGTTCAGGGGTTGAGCAGTTCTTC. Its translation is CASSSGVEQFF.